A selection of T cell receptor beta chains follows, all from one sample in a study of control samples from healthy donors and cancer patients. The method was immunoSEQ multiplex PCR; TCRdb's version includes in-frame clones alone and lacks a portion of them. The table lists roughly 100,000 clones, around 88% of them singletons. Material: PBMCs. The origin of the receptors is a man aged 60-69 years with lung cancer. Each CDR3 is given with its conserved first and last residue. The order of the fields is D gene, J gene, clone size, V gene, CDR3 DNA, CDR3 protein. A D gene is named only where the DNA matches it firmly. Expanded clones get a size class; other rows say once, few or many, or leave the size out.

NA | TRBJ1-3 | NA | TRBV9 | TGTGCCAGCAGCGTGGGACACTTCTCTGGAAACACCATATATTTT | CASSVGHFSGNTIYF
NA | TRBJ2-5 | NA | TRBV4-1 | TGCGCCAGCAGCCAACCGCGACCGGGCTCCGGGGAGACCCAGTACTTC | CASSQPRPGSGETQYF
NA | TRBJ1-2 | NA | TRBV7-9 | TGTGCCAGCAGCTTAATTGAGGCCCCGGGCGGCTACACCTTC | CASSLIEAPGGYTF
TRBD1 | TRBJ1-1 | NA | TRBV18 | TGTGCCAGCTCACAGCAGGGGGCGAACACTGAAGCTTTCTTT | CASSQQGANTEAFF
TRBD1 | TRBJ2-1 | NA | TRBV18 | TGTGCCAGCTCCGACGGACAGGGGAGTGAGCAGTTCTTC | CASSDGQGSEQFF
NA | TRBJ1-2 | NA | TRBV6-5 | TGTGCCAGCCGGGGGACTAACTATGGCTACACCTTC | CASRGTNYGYTF
NA | TRBJ1-1 | NA | TRBV11-3 | TGTGCCAGCAGCTTAGACATCGACACTGAAGCTTTCTTT | CASSLDIDTEAFF
NA | TRBJ2-3 | once | TRBV6-5 | TGTGCCAGCAGGAGACAGAATTTTAACGCAGATACGCAGTATTTT | CASRRQNFNADTQYF
NA | TRBJ2-1 | NA | TRBV9 | TGTGCCAGCAGCGTAGTGGCAGAGACTGCCTACAATGAGCAGTTCTTC | CASSVVAETAYNEQFF
NA | TRBJ2-5 | NA | TRBV12-3/TRBV12-4 | TGTGCCAGCTGGCAGGGGCGAGAGACCCAGTACTTC | CASWQGRETQYF
NA | TRBJ2-4 | NA | TRBV6-5 | TGTGCCAGCAGAGCCGACAGGCTAGCCAAAAACATTCAGTACTTC | CASRADRLAKNIQYF
TRBD2 | TRBJ2-2 | NA | TRBV6-6 | TGTGCCAGCAGTTCCGGGGGGGCCCACACCGGGGAGCTGTTTTTT | CASSSGGAHTGELFF
NA | TRBJ1-1 | NA | TRBV29-1 | TGCAGCTCTCGGAGGGACATGAACACTGAAGCTTTCTTT | CSSRRDMNTEAFF
TRBD2 | TRBJ2-1 | NA | TRBV19 | TGTGCCAGTAGTCCCCTAGCGGGGGGGGCTAATGAGCGGTTCTTC | CASSPLAGGANERFF
NA | TRBJ2-2 | NA | TRBV10-3 | TGTGCCATCAAGGGCGGTTCGAACACCGGGGAGCTGTTTTTT | CAIKGGSNTGELFF
NA | TRBJ1-1 | NA | TRBV6-5 | TGTGCCAGCAGTTACTCGATGGGGCGCTTGGGCACTGAAGCTTTCTTT | CASSYSMGRLGTEAFF
TRBD1 | TRBJ1-6 | NA | TRBV11-3 | TGTGCCAGCACCGGACAGGGCTATTCACCCCTCCACTTT | CASTGQGYSPLHF
NA | TRBJ1-6 | NA | TRBV25-1 | TGTGCCAGCAGCTGGGAGACCTATAATTCACCCCTCCACTTT | CASSWETYNSPLHF
NA | TRBJ1-1 | NA | TRBV7-9 | TGTGCCAGCAGCCCCATTGAGCGGGGGATAACTGAAGCTTTCTTT | CASSPIERGITEAFF
NA | TRBJ1-1 | NA | TRBV27 | TGTGCCAGCGCGGGAATCCTGGTGAACACTGAAGCTTTCTTT | CASAGILVNTEAFF
NA | TRBJ2-7 | NA | TRBV5-5 | TGTGCCAGCAGCTTGGTGGGGGGTCCTCGGGAGCAGTACTTC | CASSLVGGPREQYF
NA | TRBJ1-2 | few | TRBV20-1 | TGCAGTGCTAGTAGTGATGGCTACACCTTC | CSASSDGYTF
NA | TRBJ1-2 | NA | TRBV30 | TGTGCCCTGGGTACTTATGGCTACACCTTC | CALGTYGYTF
NA | TRBJ1-2 | NA | TRBV6-7 | TGTGCCAGCAGTTACCCAATACTCCGCCCCCCGGGCAGGGGATATGGCTACACCTTC | CASSYPILRPPGRGYGYTF
NA | TRBJ2-3 | NA | TRBV7-8 | TGTGCCAGCATCCAGACAGGAACAGATACGCAGTATTTT | CASIQTGTDTQYF
NA | TRBJ1-5 | NA | TRBV7-3 | TGTGCCAGCAGTCTCTACAGGGATCAGCCCCAGCATTTT | CASSLYRDQPQHF
NA | TRBJ2-7 | NA | TRBV28 | TGTGCCAGCAGTTTAGACAGGATAGGCGAGCAGTACTTC | CASSLDRIGEQYF
NA | TRBJ1-3 | once | TRBV9 | TGTGCCAGCAGCGTAACACAGGGACCCTCTGGAAACACCATATATTTT | CASSVTQGPSGNTIYF
TRBD1 | TRBJ1-4 | once | TRBV5-4 | TGTGCCAGCAGCCCCAAGGGACAGGGGGATGAAAAACTGTTTTTT | CASSPKGQGDEKLFF
NA | TRBJ1-2 | once | TRBV5-4 | TGTGCCAGCAGCTTGCTGACGGCCTACACCTTC | CASSLLTAYTF
NA | TRBJ2-3 | NA | TRBV6-5 | TGTGCCAGCAGCTTATCAGATACGCAGTATTTT | CASSLSDTQYF
NA | TRBJ1-6 | NA | TRBV6-5 | TGTGCCAGCAGTCTCGAGGGAAACTATAATTCACCCCTCCACTTT | CASSLEGNYNSPLHF
NA | TRBJ2-7 | few | TRBV6-5 | TGTGCCAGCACAGGGACCTGGGGTTCCTACGAGCAGTACTTC | CASTGTWGSYEQYF